A single sample gave rise to the 19 T cell receptor beta chains below, sequenced in a study of PD-1 blockade in classical Hodgkin lymphoma. All patients experienced relapse after autologous stem cell transplantation, and brentuximab vedotin exposure was variable. Using immunoSEQ multiplex PCR, the repertoire was profiled, and TCRdb retains in-frame clones only, with some absent. The data show about 60,000 clones, with roughly 90% seen just once and 9.7% held by the top ten. The specimen comprised peripheral blood mononuclear cells (PBMCs), sampled at baseline. The receptor source for this set is a human donor with classical Hodgkin lymphoma.

This clone has a single count. The CDR3 region has the DNA TGTGCCAGCTCGGAGGGGGGCCTCGAGACCCAGTACTTC. Translation gives CASSEGGLETQYF. The J gene is TRBJ2-5, the V gene TRBV19; perhaps D is TRBD1 or TRBD2 (6 bases each). The germline V and J ends were trimmed by 9 bases and 5 bases, with 16 bases remaining between them. Per the germline V gene, CDR1 is LNHDA and CDR2 is SQIVND (reference sequence). The CDR3 consists of 13 residues.

V and J are TRBV28 and TRBJ2-7; D might be TRBD2 (5 bases). The V end was cut by 5 bases, the J end by 3 bases, with 8 bases between. CDR3 length: 12 amino acids. Germline lookup yields CDR1 MDHEN and CDR2 SYDVKM. CDR3 bases: TGTGCCAGCAGTGCGGGCCTCTACGAGCAGTACTTC. Protein product: CASSAGLYEQYF.

J is TRBJ1-6 and V is TRBV6-5; the D is unclear. Trimming cost V 11 bases and J 0 bases, with 14 bases left between them. Looked up from germline, CDR1 is MNHEY and CDR2 is SVGAGI. The CDR3 sequence is 15 residues long. CDR3: CASGRATSYNSPLHF. For the CDR3, the DNA is TGTGCCTCCGGGAGGGCCACCTCCTATAATTCACCCCTCCACTTT.

The chain recombines TRBV7-9 with TRBJ2-7, with 7 positions matching TRBD1. Unmatched junction bases numbered 5, after V lost 4 bases and J lost 5 bases. Germline values: CDR1 SEHNR, CDR2 FQNEAQ (reference sequence). This CDR3 spans 13 amino acids. CDR3 sequence: CASSYDRAHEQYF. The CDR3 nucleotides are TGTGCCAGCAGCTATGACAGGGCACACGAGCAGTACTTC.

V usage is TRBV10-2 and J usage is TRBJ2-1; D may match TRBD1 or TRBD2 (6 bases each). Germline loops: CDR1 WSHSY, CDR2 SAAADI. The V end was cut by 3 bases, the J end by 8 bases, with 17 bases between. This CDR3 has 15 amino acids. The CDR3 is CASSEVGGPRDEQFF. The CDR3 nucleotides are TGCGCCAGCAGTGAAGTAGGGGGGCCTAGGGATGAGCAGTTCTTC.

The chain has TRBV18 and TRBJ1-1; no firm D call. This CDR3 contains 13 residues. The V gene lost 2 bases and the J gene lost 14 bases, with 18 bases spanning the gap. Germline V gives CDR1 KGHSH, CDR2 LQKENI. CDR3 amino acids: CASSPGGVPGRFF. CDR3 bases: TGTGCCAGCTCACCAGGCGGCGTGCCCGGGAGGTTCTTT.

The CDR3 loop is CSVRSQTNTGELFF. In DNA, the CDR3 is TGCAGCGTCCGGTCACAGACAAACACCGGGGAGCTGTTTTTT. The chain links TRBV29-1 to TRBJ2-2; unclear D gene. In germline, CDR1 is SQVTM, CDR2 ANQGSEA. The germline V and J ends were trimmed by 6 bases and 2 bases, with 13 bases remaining between them. This CDR3 has 14 residues.

The J gene is TRBJ1-1, the V gene TRBV11-1, with a weak D call TRBD1 (5 bases). The CDR3 extends over 14 amino acids. V was pared by 3 bases and J by 1 base, with 9 bases between. Germline assignment: CDR1 SGHAT and CDR2 FQDESV (reference sequence). CDR3 residues: CASSFVTANTEAFF. CDR3 nucleotides: TGTGCCAGCAGCTTTGTGACAGCGAACACTGAAGCTTTCTTT.

The genes are TRBV7-8 and TRBJ2-2, with 10 bases that match TRBD1. The CDR3 is 17 amino acids. Germline V gene sequence: CDR1 SGHVS, CDR2 FQNEAQ. V trimming: 3 bases; J trimming: 1 base; junction bases outside the gene matches: 5. CDR3 DNA: TGTGCCAGCAGCTTTGCGACAGGGGGCGTGAACACCGGGGAGCTGTTTTTT. This encodes CASSFATGGVNTGELFF.

This clone appeared a few times. This sequence is one base from a far larger clone and is likely a read error. This sample includes further DNA sequences coding for the same CDR3. The chain is built from TRBV5-1 and TRBJ1-3; no definite D call. The germline V and J ends were trimmed by 0 bases and 2 bases, with 9 bases remaining between them. The CDR3 has 15 amino acids. CDR1 is SGHRS, CDR2 YFSETQ, per germline. Written as DNA, the CDR3 is TGCGCCAGCAGCTTGGGGTCTGGGACTGGAAACACCATATATTTT. This codes for CASSLGSGTGNTIYF.

The rearrangement uses TRBV7-8 and TRBJ1-1; possible D gene TRBD1, 5 bases. V was clipped by 5 bases and J by 5 bases, with 18 bases between them. The CDR3 loop spans 15 amino acids. Germline V CDR1 and CDR2: SGHVS, FQNEAQ. CDR3: CASSQRVGAVTEAFF. The CDR3 DNA reads as TGTGCCAGCAGCCAACGAGTAGGGGCGGTTACTGAAGCTTTCTTT.

The chain joins TRBV6-5 to TRBJ2-5; unclear D gene. Looked up from germline, CDR1 is MNHEY and CDR2 is SVGAGI. V was shortened by 5 bases and J by 0 bases, with 13 bases between the two germline ends. This CDR3 has 15 amino acids. The CDR3: CASSPFLPNQETQYF. CDR3 DNA sequence: TGTGCCAGCAGTCCCTTCCTTCCAAACCAAGAGACCCAGTACTTC.

This chain uses TRBV7-9 with TRBJ2-7, with TRBD2 identical over 7 bases. Germline CDR1 reads SEHNR; CDR2 reads FQNEAQ (reference sequence). J gave up 7 bases and V 4 bases, and 16 bases lay outside the gene matches. This CDR3 comprises 16 residues. The CDR3 here is CASSSTQGGLGGEQYF. The CDR3 coding sequence is TGTGCCAGCAGCTCGACTCAGGGCGGACTAGGAGGGGAGCAGTACTTC.

The chain links TRBV11-2 to TRBJ2-1; TRBD2 agrees at 8 bases. The V and J ends lost 1 base and 2 bases, in that order; junction bases with no gene match: 10. The CDR3 length is 18 residues. The germline V gene has CDR1 SGHAT and CDR2 FQNNGV. The CDR3 DNA reads as TGTGCCAGCAGCTTAGGCCCCAGGGCGGGGGGCACCTACAATGAGCAGTTCTTC. It specifies CASSLGPRAGGTYNEQFF.

The CDR3 sequence: CASSLRDRAYEQYF. The CDR3 DNA sequence: TGTGCCAGCAGCCTAAGGGACAGGGCCTACGAGCAGTACTTC. The genes are TRBV5-6 and TRBJ2-7, with TRBD1 identical over 9 bases. After removal of 4 bases from V and 2 bases from J, the junction contained 4 bases not matched to a gene. CDR1 SGHDT and CDR2 YYEEEE come from the germline V gene. CDR3 length: 14 amino acids.

This clone turned up a few times. This rearrangement joins TRBV10-3 to TRBJ2-5; 8 nucleotides agree with TRBD1. V dropped 5 bases and J dropped 4; count of bases not matched to a gene: 3. The germline V gene encodes CDR1 ENHRY and CDR2 SYGVKD. The CDR3 is 13 residues long. This chain's CDR3 is CAISLTGAETQYF. In DNA form, the CDR3 reads TGTGCCATCAGTCTGACAGGGGCAGAGACCCAGTACTTC.

The V call is TRBV7-9, the J call TRBJ2-2; tentative D call: TRBD1 (5 bases). The CDR3 extends over 16 amino acids. The V end lost 2 bases, the J end lost 5 bases, and 15 bases lay between the germline ends. Per germline, CDR1 SEHNR and CDR2 FQNEAQ (reference sequence). CDR3 region: CASSLLFPGRTGELFF. The CDR3 DNA sequence: TGTGCCAGCAGCTTACTATTCCCAGGGCGGACCGGGGAGCTGTTTTTT.

V usage is TRBV5-6 and J usage is TRBJ2-5; 8 nucleotides line up with TRBD1. The germline gives CDR1 SGHDT, CDR2 YYEEEE. This CDR3 contains 16 residues. V shed 4 bases and J 5 bases; nucleotides not matched to a gene: 13. DNA of the CDR3: TGTGCCAGCAGCCAAAGAAGGACAGGGTTTTCGGAGACCCAGTACTTC. Translated: CASSQRRTGFSETQYF.

V usage is TRBV5-4 and J usage is TRBJ2-3, with D unresolved. Trimming took off 2 bases at V and 4 bases at J, with 11 bases between the two ends. CDR3 size: 14 residues. Germline-derived CDR1 and CDR2 are SGHNT and YYREEE (reference sequence). The CDR3 protein is CASSLSRAPDTQYF. The CDR3 DNA is TGTGCCAGCAGCTTATCCAGAGCACCAGATACGCAGTATTTT.